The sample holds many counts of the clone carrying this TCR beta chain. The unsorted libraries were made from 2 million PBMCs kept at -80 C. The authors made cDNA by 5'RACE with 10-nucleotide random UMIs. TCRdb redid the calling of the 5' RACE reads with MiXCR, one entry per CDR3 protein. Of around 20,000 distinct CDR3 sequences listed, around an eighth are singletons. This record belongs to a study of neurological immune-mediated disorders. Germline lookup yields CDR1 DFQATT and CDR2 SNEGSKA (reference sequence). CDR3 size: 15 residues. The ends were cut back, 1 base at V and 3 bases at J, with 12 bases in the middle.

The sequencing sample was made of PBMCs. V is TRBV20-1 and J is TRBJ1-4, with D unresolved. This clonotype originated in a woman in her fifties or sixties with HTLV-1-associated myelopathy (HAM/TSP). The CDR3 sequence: CSARVPQAANEKLFF. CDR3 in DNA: TGCAGTGCTAGAGTACCGCAGGCAGCTAATGAAAAACTGTTTTTT.